A single sample is the source of the 27 T cell receptor beta chains below, sequenced in a study of T cells expressing NK-cell markers (dated by TCRdb to 2018 to 2021). Libraries were constructed by 5' RACE. Instrument on record: Illumina HiSeq 2000. After the reads were reprocessed by TCRdb, one entry was made per CDR3 protein sequence, with no DNA. The table kept for this sample lists about 400,000 distinct CDR3 sequences. The top ten constitute approximately 12% of the sample. The specimen was blood T cells: a sorted CD56 or NKG2C T cell subset, CD4+ or CD8+ T cells, or bulk PBMC T cells (not recorded which). Receptor source: a woman aged 45 to 65 in good health. Donor details come from another sample of the same person, matched by shared clones.

The chain has TRBV29-1 and TRBJ1-5; TCRdb gives TRBD1 as the D gene, but with no DNA this cannot be confirmed. Looked up from germline, CDR1 is SQVTM and CDR2 is ANQGSEA. CDR3 length: 13 amino acids. This CDR3 reads CSVRQGSNQPQHF. Full variable domain (remainder filled in from reference TRBV29-1 and TRBJ1-5): SAVISQKPSRDICQRGTSLTIQCQVDSQVTMMFWYRQQPGQSLTLIATANQGSEATYESGFVIDKFPISRPNLTFSTLTVSNMSPEDSSIYLCSVRQGSNQPQHFGDGTRLSIL.

The gene calls are TRBV12-3 or TRBV12-4 and TRBJ1-4; no DNA is available, so the TRBD1 call from TCRdb remains unchecked. There are 15 residues in the CDR3. CDR3 sequence: CASSKRQGAGEKLFF.

The rearrangement uses TRBV5-1 and TRBJ2-7. The CDR3 runs 15 residues. The germline gives CDR1 SGHRS, CDR2 YFSETQ. CDR3 amino acids: CASSPRGGRAYEQYF.

The chain links TRBV5-1 to TRBJ2-3; as DNA is missing, the TRBD2 call by TCRdb cannot be tested. Germline V gives CDR1 SGHRS, CDR2 YFSETQ. The CDR3 consists of 16 residues. The CDR3 is CASSLDGTISSDTQYF.

V and J are TRBV5-1 and TRBJ2-5; TCRdb picks TRBD2, but there is no DNA to check that call. The CDR3 extends over 15 amino acids. From germline, CDR1 is SGHRS and CDR2 YFSETQ. The CDR3 loop is CASSESGDPQETQYF.

The chain carries TRBV18 and TRBJ2-7; there is no DNA to check the TCRdb D call of TRBD1. The CDR3 runs to 14 residues. Germline V gene sequence: CDR1 KGHSH, CDR2 LQKENI. Here the CDR3 reads CASSPLGQVYEQYF.

The chain recombines TRBV5-6 with TRBJ2-5; TCRdb indicates TRBD1, and absent DNA this call remains unverified. Germline V gives CDR1 SGHDT, CDR2 YYEEEE. The CDR3 totals 15 residues. This CDR3 is CASSFRRVGRETQYF.

V is TRBV11-2 and J is TRBJ2-3. The CDR3 is made up of 14 amino acids. CDR1 and CDR2 from the germline V gene are SGHAT and FQNNGV. CDR3 sequence reads: CASSLGWVADTQYF.

V is TRBV27 and J is TRBJ1-5; TCRdb returns TRBD1, unconfirmable since there is no DNA. The CDR3 covers 15 residues. Per the germline V gene, CDR1 is MNHEY and CDR2 is SMNVEV (reference sequence). The CDR3 protein is CASSPPRTGEEPQHF.

V usage is TRBV15 and J usage is TRBJ2-4. This CDR3 contains 16 residues. The germline V gene encodes CDR1 LNHNV and CDR2 YYDKDF (reference sequence). CDR3 protein: CATSRDPRIAKNIQYF.

The chain uses TRBV5-1 and TRBJ2-5; TCRdb selects TRBD1, and the lack of DNA leaves this call unchecked. The CDR3 loop spans 18 amino acids. Germline V gene lookup returns CDR1 SGHRS and CDR2 YFSETQ. The CDR3 reads CASSVLGRGQGSGETQYF.

The genes are TRBV5-1 and TRBJ1-2. The CDR3 has 15 amino acids. The germline gives CDR1 SGHRS, CDR2 YFSETQ. CDR3: CASSTRPLKEGGYTF.

The gene calls are TRBV12-5 and TRBJ2-2; the TRBD1 assignment by TCRdb is unverifiable without DNA. This CDR3 has 18 amino acids. Germline values: CDR1 LGHNT, CDR2 FRNRAP. CDR3 loop: CASGLVRKDSANTGELFF.

V usage is TRBV18 and J usage is TRBJ1-5; TCRdb reports TRBD1, a call that lacks DNA to check it against. This CDR3 region has 15 residues. CDR1 and CDR2 (germline): KGHSH, LQKENI. The CDR3 region is CASSPGGFSNQPQHF.

The chain uses TRBV3-1 and TRBJ2-7. Germline CDR1 LGHDT, CDR2 YNNKEL (reference sequence). The CDR3 is made up of 14 amino acids. The CDR3 here is CASSPLMKTYEQYF.

This chain joins TRBV20-1 and TRBJ2-5; TCRdb names TRBD2, which stays unverified in the absence of DNA. Germline-derived CDR1 and CDR2 are DFQATT and SNEGSKA (reference sequence). The CDR3 has 14 amino acids. The CDR3 sequence: CSARASGGQETQYF.

V and J are TRBV5-8 and TRBJ2-5; TCRdb reports TRBD1, a call that lacks DNA to check it against. The CDR3 has 16 amino acids. CDR1 and CDR2 from the germline V gene are SGHTS and YDEGEE. The CDR3 protein is CASSWDEQAGFRAQYF.

This CDR3 is CSATGTATHTEAFF. The V gene is TRBV20-1, the J gene TRBJ1-1; the TCRdb D gene call, TRBD1, has no DNA to confirm it. CDR1 is DFQATT and CDR2 is SNEGSKA in the germline V gene (reference sequence). This CDR3 is built from 14 residues.

The chain joins TRBV5-1 to TRBJ2-7; TCRdb selects TRBD2, and the lack of DNA leaves this call unchecked. Germline lookup yields CDR1 SGHRS and CDR2 YFSETQ. This CDR3 is 14 amino acids long. The CDR3 spells CASSLAASGWEQYF.

V is TRBV27 and J is TRBJ2-2; TCRdb proposes TRBD1, but this gene call is untestable without DNA. The CDR3 consists of 17 residues. Germline CDR1 reads MNHEY; CDR2 reads SMNVEV (reference sequence). CDR3 residues: CASSYHLRDSNTGELFF.

The CDR3 sequence: CSADDGNSPLHF. The chain couples TRBV20-1 to TRBJ1-6. The CDR3 spans 12 residues. The germline V gene has CDR1 DFQATT and CDR2 SNEGSKA (reference sequence).

The chain is built from TRBV4-1 and TRBJ2-1. This CDR3 spans 14 amino acids. CDR1 and CDR2 from the germline V gene are MGHRA and YSYEKL. This CDR3 is CASSQDRERREQFF.

The rearrangement joins TRBV7-3 to TRBJ2-2. The CDR3 loop spans 11 amino acids. Germline assignment: CDR1 SGHTA and CDR2 FQGTGA. CDR3 region: CASTQAGELFF. Variable domain in full (rest from reference TRBV7-3 and TRBJ2-2): GAGVSQTPSNKVTEKGKYVELRCDPISGHTALYWYRQSLGQGPEFLIYFQGTGAADDSGLPNDRFFAVRPEGSVSTLKIQRTERGDSAVYLCASTQAGELFFGEGSRLTVL.

Here the CDR3 reads CASSGTSSSYEQYF. The V call is TRBV3-1, the J call TRBJ2-7; TCRdb's D gene call, TRBD2, goes unchecked for lack of DNA. The CDR3 covers 14 residues. The germline V gene encodes CDR1 LGHDT and CDR2 YNNKEL (reference sequence).

This chain joins TRBV20-1 and TRBJ2-1; the TRBD1 assignment by TCRdb is unverifiable without DNA. The CDR3 is made up of 12 amino acids. CDR1 and CDR2 (germline): DFQATT, SNEGSKA (reference sequence). CDR3 residues: CSARVSGTEQFF.

The V and J genes are TRBV7-8 and TRBJ2-1; TCRdb's D gene call, TRBD1, goes unchecked for lack of DNA. The CDR3 totals 19 residues. Per germline, CDR1 SGHVS and CDR2 FQNEAQ. The CDR3 is CASSSMSSSSGQGFTEQFF.

The chain recombines TRBV14 with TRBJ2-7; TCRdb calls TRBD1, which cannot be checked without DNA. The CDR3 length is 15 residues. Germline lookup yields CDR1 SGHDN and CDR2 FVKESK. CDR3 protein: CASSQRQGISYEQYF. Variable domain in full (rest from reference TRBV14 and TRBJ2-7): EAGVTQFPSHSVIEKGQTVTLRCDPISGHDNLYWYRRVMGKEIKFLLHFVKESKQDESGMPNNRFLAERTGGTYSTLKVQPAELEDSGVYFCASSQRQGISYEQYFGPGTRLTVT.